This T cell receptor beta chain was retrieved from a study of cytomegalovirus exposure and HLA in healthy donors. The CDR3 length is 16 residues. Germline-derived CDR1 and CDR2 are SGDLS and YYNGEE. After removal of 4 bases from V and 0 bases from J, the junction contained 7 bases not matched to a gene. This PCR relied on a set of 60 Vbeta primers and 13 Jbeta primers. The protocol was immunoSEQ multiplex PCR, while the TCRdb copy is restricted to in-frame clones and leaves out a portion. The sample shows 130,000 or so clones, 73% of them seen only once. This receptor was identified in a woman between 40 and 50 years old in good health and CMV-seropositive. The chain uses TRBV9 and TRBJ2-4; 7 bases are shared with TRBD2. The sequencing sample was made of PBMCs. The CDR3, as DNA: TGTGCCAGCAGCCCCCGGGGGGAACTAGCCAAAAACATTCAGTACTTC. Amino acid sequence: CASSPRGELAKNIQYF.